Below are 10 T cell receptor beta chains sequenced from a single sample in a study of blood T cell repertoires in COVID-19 (dated by TCRdb to 2018 to 2020). Library preparation was by the immunoSEQ multiplex PCR assay. TCRdb stores this immuneACCESS table with in-frame sequences only. Part of the clones is absent; in the studies checked, under half of the shortfall reflects unresolved V genes, and no reason is known for the rest. This sample has approximately 170,000 clones in its table, and 85% to 90% of those were observed once. The ten most abundant clones make up about 2.5% of the sample. The sequenced sample consisted of peripheral blood. The source is a woman older than 75 with COVID-19, enrolled during active disease.

This clone appeared a single time. The chain recombines TRBV28 with TRBJ1-4; a weak D match, TRBD1 (5 bases). Trimming removed 6 bases at V and 8 bases at J, with 16 bases between. In germline, CDR1 is MDHEN, CDR2 SYDVKM. The CDR3 is 14 amino acids. The CDR3: CASSQGGVGEKLFF. The CDR3 DNA is TGTGCCAGCAGCCAGGGAGGAGTTGGGGAAAAACTGTTTTTT.

J is TRBJ2-1 and V is TRBV3-1 (or the pseudogene TRBV3-2); TRBD2 aligns across 8 bases. Germline V gene sequence: CDR1 LGHDT, CDR2 YNNKEL (reference sequence). The CDR3 totals 17 residues. Trimming at V came to 0 bases and at J to 9 bases, leaving 13 bases not matched to a gene. The CDR3 region is CASSQDWVAGSLGEQFF. CDR3 coding DNA: TGTGCCAGCAGCCAAGATTGGGTAGCGGGATCGCTTGGTGAGCAGTTCTTC.

The chain links TRBV30 to TRBJ1-1; tentatively, D is TRBD1 (6 bases). The CDR3 is 14 residues long. CDR1 is GTSNPN and CDR2 is SVGIG in the germline V gene (reference sequence). The V end lost 4 bases, the J end lost 11 bases, and 23 bases lay between the germline ends. In nucleotides, the CDR3 is TGTGCCTGGATTCCGACAGGTAAGTCGGGGCGGGCTTTCTTT. This sequence encodes CAWIPTGKSGRAFF. The full variable domain, in which reference TRBV30 and TRBJ1-1 provide the parts outside the CDR3, is SQTIHQWPATLVQPVGSPLSLECTVEGTSNPNLYWYRQAAGRGLQLLFYSVGIGQISSEVPQNLSASRPQDRQFILSSKKLLLSDSGFYLCAWIPTGKSGRAFFGQGTRLTVV.

The rearrangement uses TRBV7-2 and TRBJ2-3, with D possibly matching TRBD2 (6 bases). The CDR3 is 15 residues long. V was clipped by 1 base and J by 6 bases, with 14 bases between them. Germline V CDR1 and CDR2: SGHTA, FQGNSA. CDR3: CASSLVLTGGDTQYF. The CDR3 DNA sequence: TGTGCCAGCAGCTTAGTATTAACTGGGGGGGATACGCAGTATTTT.

The gene calls are TRBV19 and TRBJ1-4, with no clear D. The V gene lost 6 bases and the J gene lost 0 bases, with 8 bases spanning the gap. Germline V CDR1 and CDR2: LNHDA, SQIVND (reference sequence). The CDR3 spans 14 residues. Here the CDR3 DNA reads TGTGCCAGTAGGGCAGTTGCAACTAATGAAAAACTGTTTTTT. Its translation is CASRAVATNEKLFF.

The chain uses TRBV18 and TRBJ1-6; possible D gene TRBD1, 5 bases. Germline V lookup: CDR1 KGHSH, CDR2 LQKENI. The CDR3 is made up of 14 amino acids. Trimming removed 3 bases at V and 7 bases at J, with 10 bases between. The CDR3 is CASSPRDRNSPLHF. Here the CDR3 DNA reads TGTGCCAGCTCACCCAGGGATCGAAATTCACCCCTCCACTTT.

The chain joins TRBV29-1 to TRBJ1-1; weak D call: TRBD1 (5 bases). V was shortened by 1 base and J by 7 bases, with 13 bases between the two germline ends. Germline V gene sequence: CDR1 SQVTM, CDR2 ANQGSEA. This CDR3 has 13 residues. The DNA for the CDR3 is TGCAGCGTTGAAGGGAAGGGACTGAATGAAGCTTTCTTT. It yields the protein CSVEGKGLNEAFF.

V is TRBV7-2 and J is TRBJ2-3, with 11 bases aligning to TRBD2. The CDR3 consists of 16 residues. V shed 4 bases and J 5 bases; nucleotides not matched to a gene: 8. In germline, CDR1 is SGHTA, CDR2 FQGNSA. The CDR3 loop reads CASSSRPGLAEDTQYF. CDR3 in DNA: TGTGCCAGCAGCTCCCGTCCGGGACTAGCGGAAGATACGCAGTATTTT.

CDR3 sequence: CASGPPWGTGNYGYTF. The CDR3 coding sequence is TGTGCCAGCGGTCCTCCGTGGGGGACAGGGAACTATGGCTACACCTTC. The genes are TRBV28 and TRBJ1-2; 9 bases fit TRBD1. Germline V gene lookup returns CDR1 MDHEN and CDR2 SYDVKM. CDR3 size: 16 residues. V shed 8 bases, J shed 2 bases, and the junction held 12 bases outside the gene matches.

The V gene is TRBV27, the J gene TRBJ1-6; no definite D call. V was pared by 4 bases and J by 2 bases, with 9 bases between. The CDR3 contains 15 residues. Germline CDR1 and CDR2: MNHEY and SMNVEV (reference sequence). The CDR3 region is CASSSGEAYNSPLHF. DNA of the CDR3: TGTGCCAGCAGTTCTGGAGAGGCCTATAATTCACCCCTCCACTTT.